The clone carrying this T cell receptor (beta chain) has only a few counts. Its antigen is as yet unknown. TCRdb itself ran the 5' RACE reads through MiXCR, one entry per CDR3 protein. The data show around 690,000 distinct CDR3 sequences, roughly 20% seen once. This record belongs to a study of identical twins. Trimming cost V 2 bases and J 8 bases; bases outside gene matches: 10. Germline V gene sequence: CDR1 DFQATT, CDR2 SNEGSKA (reference sequence). This CDR3 contains 15 residues. Whole-study results and caveats: Abundant beta clonotypes from cord blood bore fewer insertions; memory repertoires lacked this pattern. Surplus twin overlap in beta out-of-frame sequences was less pronounced.

The same sample was also studied in work on T cells expressing NK-cell markers. Per that study: The authors sequenced eight donors, of whom seven were HCMV-seropositive and one was seronegative. A handful of donors carried dominant NKG2C+ clonotypes that made up roughly 1.0-7.5% of their CD8+ T cells.

The receptor's source is a woman aged 18-30 years in good health. This chain connects TRBV20-1 to TRBJ2-1; TRBD2 matches at 9 bases. The specimen was PBMCs. The CDR3: CSARIAAGGPDEQFF. Here the CDR3 DNA reads TGCAGTGCTAGAATTGCCGCGGGGGGGCCTGATGAGCAGTTCTTC.